The 32 T cell receptor beta chains reported below all come from one sample, sequenced in a study of blood T cell repertoires in COVID-19. The repertoire was sequenced with immunoSEQ multiplex PCR; TCRdb's copy has only in-frame clones and lacks some. The table includes roughly 340,000 clones, 89% detected once. Specimen: peripheral blood. All receptors derive from a woman aged 25 to 45 with COVID-19, enrolled during active disease.

The chain couples TRBV18 to TRBJ2-3, with 11 bases matching TRBD2. V shed 2 bases and J 1 base; nucleotides not matched to a gene: 2. Germline CDR1 reads KGHSH; CDR2 reads LQKENI. This CDR3 region has 16 residues. The DNA of the CDR3 is TGTGCCAGCTCACCAATACTAGCGGGAGGCACAGATACGCAGTATTTT. Translating it yields CASSPILAGGTDTQYF.

The rearrangement links TRBV29-1 to TRBJ1-1; TRBD1 agrees at 10 bases. The germline V gene encodes CDR1 SQVTM and CDR2 ANQGSEA. V was clipped by 5 bases and J by 4 bases; unmatched bases: 13. There are 16 residues in the CDR3. The CDR3 region is CSVFSGPGQGITEAFF. For the CDR3, the DNA is TGCAGCGTTTTTAGTGGGCCGGGACAGGGGATCACTGAAGCTTTCTTT.

The CDR3 is CASSLGGVFNTEAFF. CDR3 sequence (DNA): TGTGCCAGCAGCTTAGGCGGGGTCTTTAACACTGAAGCTTTCTTT. The gene calls are TRBV7-6 and TRBJ1-1; D is ambiguous. Per the germline V gene, CDR1 is SGHVS and CDR2 is FNYEAQ. The CDR3 is 15 residues long. Trimming shortened V by 1 base and J by 2 bases, and 11 bases separated the two germline ends.

This clone has a single count. The CDR3 DNA reads TGTGCCATCGGAGGCTTTGGGGTCCCAGGAAACACCATATATTTT. Its translation is CAIGGFGVPGNTIYF. V usage is TRBV10-3 and J usage is TRBJ1-3; no clear D gene. Germline V gene lookup returns CDR1 ENHRY and CDR2 SYGVKD. The CDR3 totals 15 residues. V was cut by 8 bases and J by 4 bases, with 18 bases left in between.

The chain recombines TRBV6-2 or TRBV6-3 with TRBJ2-1; 9 bases line up with TRBD2. The CDR3 runs 16 residues. Germline assignment: CDR1 MNHEY and CDR2 SVGEGT. V shed 1 base, J shed 1 base, and the junction held 2 bases outside the gene matches. The CDR3 reads CASSYFAGGSYNEQFF. Written as DNA, the CDR3 is TGTGCCAGCAGTTACTTTGCGGGGGGGTCCTACAATGAGCAGTTCTTC.

The chain carries TRBV6-2 or TRBV6-3 and TRBJ2-5, with TRBD1 identical over 7 bases. This CDR3 contains 16 residues. V shed 2 bases and J 1 base; nucleotides not matched to a gene: 7. Germline V gene sequence: CDR1 MNHEY, CDR2 SVGEGT. As DNA, the CDR3 is TGTGCCAGCAGTTACCGGACAGGCCCTCGCCAAGAGACCCAGTACTTC. Its protein is CASSYRTGPRQETQYF.

V is TRBV7-2 and J is TRBJ2-7; possibly TRBD1 for D (5 bases). The CDR3 extends over 13 amino acids. Trimming took off 1 base at V and 3 bases at J, with 7 bases between the two ends. Germline V gene sequence: CDR1 SGHTA, CDR2 FQGNSA. The CDR3 reads CASSLGGGYEQYF. CDR3 nucleotide sequence: TGTGCCAGCAGCTTAGGGGGCGGCTACGAGCAGTACTTC.

The V and J genes are TRBV7-9 and TRBJ1-1; D ambiguous. The CDR3 is 12 amino acids. CDR1 and CDR2 from the germline V gene are SEHNR and FQNEAQ (reference sequence). Trimming shortened V by 5 bases and J by 10 bases, and 14 bases separated the two germline ends. CDR3 protein: CASSPPGQAAFF. CDR3 coding DNA: TGTGCCAGCAGCCCCCCCGGCCAGGCAGCTTTCTTT.

The V and J genes are TRBV24-1 and TRBJ1-3; TRBD1 agrees at 9 bases. The CDR3 runs 17 residues. Trimming cost V 3 bases and J 0 bases; bases outside gene matches: 5. Germline V lookup: CDR1 KGHDR, CDR2 SFDVKD. The CDR3 loop is CATSDRGQGRSGNTIYF. CDR3 nucleotide sequence: TGTGCCACCAGTGATCGGGGACAGGGCCGCTCTGGAAACACCATATATTTT.

The chain is built from TRBV7-2 and TRBJ2-5; TRBD2 matches at 8 bases. The CDR3 consists of 14 residues. Germline values: CDR1 SGHTA, CDR2 FQGNSA. Trimming took 4 bases from V and 4 from J; bases not matched to a gene: 5. CDR3 sequence reads: CASSYTGGRETQYF. The CDR3 bases are TGTGCCAGCAGCTATACGGGGGGGCGAGAGACCCAGTACTTC.

The chain carries TRBV5-8 and TRBJ1-5, with 7 bases aligning to TRBD1. The CDR3 is 14 amino acids. V was clipped by 2 bases and J by 9 bases; unmatched bases: 8. The germline V gene has CDR1 SGHTS and CDR2 YDEGEE. The CDR3 spells CASSLDRVRRPQHF. In DNA form, the CDR3 reads TGTGCCAGCAGCTTAGACAGGGTCCGCAGGCCCCAGCATTTT.

The genes are TRBV5-6 and TRBJ1-2; D might be TRBD1 (6 bases). Trimming took 4 bases from V and 3 from J, leaving 13 bases between them. The CDR3 has 14 residues. From germline, CDR1 is SGHDT and CDR2 YYEEEE. DNA for the CDR3: TGTGCCAGCAGCGTCGGACAGTCCTACTATGGCTACACCTTC. It yields the protein CASSVGQSYYGYTF.

As DNA, the CDR3 is TGTGCCAGCAGCCCGGACGAGGGACAGGGGGGAAATCAGCCCCAGCATTTT. Protein: CASSPDEGQGGNQPQHF. The chain recombines TRBV7-9 with TRBJ1-5; TRBD1 matches 11 bases. CDR3 length: 17 amino acids. J lost 4 bases, V lost 5 bases, and 10 bases had no gene match. CDR1 SEHNR and CDR2 FQNEAQ come from the germline V gene (reference sequence).

This chain links TRBV7-9 with TRBJ2-3, with 8 bases that match TRBD1. CDR3 size: 15 residues. The germline V gene encodes CDR1 SEHNR and CDR2 FQNEAQ (reference sequence). J lost 3 bases, V lost 3 bases, and 5 bases had no gene match. The CDR3 is CASSFRQGLTDTQYF. The CDR3 bases are TGTGCCAGCAGCTTTCGACAGGGGCTGACAGATACGCAGTATTTT.

J is TRBJ2-7 and V is TRBV20-1, with no clear D. The germline V and J ends were trimmed by 5 bases and 5 bases, with 7 bases remaining between them. There are 10 residues in the CDR3. Germline V gives CDR1 DFQATT, CDR2 SNEGSKA (reference sequence). The CDR3 DNA follows: TGCAGTGCTGGGCCCAACGAGCAGTACTTC. This sequence encodes CSAGPNEQYF.

V is TRBV6-6 and J is TRBJ2-7; possible D gene TRBD1, 5 bases. V dropped 2 bases and J dropped 1 base, with 12 bases sitting between them. CDR1 and CDR2 from the germline V gene are MNHNY and SVGAGI (reference sequence). This CDR3 comprises 15 residues. For the CDR3, the DNA is TGTGCCAGCAGTTACGCGGCAGGGATTTCCTACGAGCAGTACGTC. This gives the protein CASSYAAGISYEQYV.

The rearrangement uses TRBV12-3 or TRBV12-4 and TRBJ1-5; D call uncertain. The CDR3 totals 13 residues. Trimming stripped 5 bases from V and 0 bases from J, with 5 bases between. In nucleotides, the CDR3 is TGTGCCAGCAGTCCTTATAGCAATCAGCCCCAGCATTTT. This encodes CASSPYSNQPQHF.

The rearrangement uses TRBV2 and TRBJ2-7, with a possible D match to TRBD1 (6 bases). CDR1 SNHLY and CDR2 FYNNEI come from the germline V gene. This CDR3 spans 14 amino acids. Deletions cut 4 bases from V and 2 bases from J, with 12 bases between. Written as DNA, the CDR3 is TGTGCCAGCAGTGCAGGGGCCATACCCTACGAGCAGTACTTC. Translating it yields CASSAGAIPYEQYF.

V and J are TRBV10-3 and TRBJ2-2; 8 bases are shared with TRBD1. Unmatched junction bases numbered 12, after V lost 2 bases and J lost 4 bases. CDR1 is ENHRY and CDR2 is SYGVKD in the germline V gene. This CDR3 is 18 amino acids long. CDR3 in DNA: TGTGCCATCAGTGAGCGGCGGGCAGGGGGCTTGGGCACCGGGGAGCTGTTTTTT. Translation gives CAISERRAGGLGTGELFF.

This chain connects TRBV24-1 to TRBJ2-1; 7 positions agree with TRBD2. V lost 9 bases to trimming and J lost 7 bases; unmatched junction nucleotides: 8. Germline values: CDR1 KGHDR, CDR2 SFDVKD. The CDR3 is 13 residues long. The CDR3 DNA is TGTGCCACCGGGAAGCGGGAAGAAAATGAGCAGTTCTTC. This sequence encodes CATGKREENEQFF.

This rearrangement joins TRBV7-9 to TRBJ2-3; D might be TRBD2 (6 bases). Trimming pared 4 bases from V and 3 bases from J, leaving 17 bases between. Germline values: CDR1 SEHNR, CDR2 FQNEAQ (reference sequence). The CDR3 covers 16 residues. The CDR3 loop reads CASSSFGRGVTDTQYF. The CDR3 region has the DNA TGTGCCAGCAGCTCCTTCGGGCGGGGAGTAACAGATACGCAGTATTTT.

The chain couples TRBV11-3 to TRBJ2-2; 7 bases are shared with TRBD2. V gave up 5 bases and J gave up 0 bases; unmatched junction bases: 3. From germline, CDR1 is SGHNT and CDR2 YENEEA. There are 15 residues in the CDR3. CDR3: CASSGLVTNTGELFF. The DNA of the CDR3 is TGTGCCAGCAGCGGACTAGTGACGAACACCGGGGAGCTGTTTTTT. The whole variable domain, filled in from reference TRBV11-3 and TRBJ2-2, reads EAGVVQSPRYKIIEKKQPVAFWCNPISGHNTLYWYLQNLGQGPELLIRYENEEAVDDSQLPKDRFSAERLKGVDSTLKIQPAELGDSAVYLCASSGLVTNTGELFFGEGSRLTVL.

The chain uses TRBV12-3 or TRBV12-4 and TRBJ2-3; D is unresolved. V was clipped by 1 base and J by 7 bases, with 6 bases between them. The CDR3 consists of 12 residues. The CDR3 protein is CASSLDSNTQYF. CDR3 bases: TGTGCCAGCAGTTTAGATTCCAATACGCAGTATTTT.

This chain links TRBV9 with TRBJ2-3, with D tentatively TRBD1 (5 bases). Germline V gene data show CDR1 as SGDLS and CDR2 as YYNGEE. The CDR3 length is 18 residues. Trimming cost V 0 bases and J 2 bases, with 19 bases left between them. The chain's CDR3 is CASSVGADTEVFTDTQYF. The CDR3 coding sequence is TGTGCCAGCAGCGTAGGGGCGGACACCGAGGTTTTCACAGATACGCAGTATTTT.

The V and J genes are TRBV6-5 and TRBJ1-1; D is undetermined. Germline V gene data show CDR1 as MNHEY and CDR2 as SVGAGI. This CDR3 has 13 amino acids. Trimming took 5 bases from V and 6 from J, leaving 13 bases between them. The CDR3 sequence is CASSRTMAAEAFF. The CDR3 DNA reads TGTGCCAGCAGTCGAACTATGGCCGCTGAAGCTTTCTTT.

V and J are TRBV3-1 (or the pseudogene TRBV3-2) and TRBJ2-1; TRBD2 matches at 9 bases. The junction had 9 bases not matched to a gene; V was cut back by 0 bases and J by 12 bases. CDR1 LGHDT and CDR2 YNNKEL come from the germline V gene (reference sequence). This CDR3 is built from 15 residues. CDR3 region: CASSQDLSGRPGQFF. The CDR3, as DNA: TGTGCCAGCAGCCAAGATCTGAGCGGGAGGCCAGGGCAGTTCTTC.

The chain combines TRBV5-4 with TRBJ1-6, with TRBD1 as a possible D gene (5 bases). Trimming pared 1 base from V and 7 bases from J, leaving 15 bases between. CDR3 length equals 16 residues. Per the germline V gene, CDR1 is SGHNT and CDR2 is YYREEE (reference sequence). The CDR3 coding sequence is TGTGCCAGCAGCTTGTTTCAGGGAACGGCCAATTCACCCCTCCACTTT. This gives the protein CASSLFQGTANSPLHF.

The chain combines TRBV21-1 with TRBJ1-2; the table's D call TRBD1 went unverified against the DNA. TRBV21-1 is marked as a pseudogene. This CDR3 is built from 15 residues. The CDR3 DNA sequence: TGTGCCAGCAGCAAAAGGGGACAGGGTGGGTATGGCTACACCTTC. This codes for CASSKRGQGGYGYTF.

This chain links TRBV5-8 with TRBJ2-1; 11 bases are shared with TRBD1. CDR1 SGHTS and CDR2 YDEGEE come from the germline V gene. After removal of 3 bases from V and 3 bases from J, the junction contained 2 bases not matched to a gene. The CDR3 loop spans 15 amino acids. The CDR3 loop reads CASSSGTGGYNEQFF. In DNA, the CDR3 is TGTGCCAGCAGCTCAGGGACAGGGGGCTACAATGAGCAGTTCTTC. Full variable domain (rest looked up from reference TRBV5-8 and TRBJ2-1): EAGVTQSPTHLIKTRGQQATLRCSPISGHTSVYWYQQALGLGLQFLLWYDEGEERNRGNFPPRFSGRQFPNYSSELNVNALELEDSALYLCASSSGTGGYNEQFFGPGTRLTVL.

This chain joins TRBV2 and TRBJ1-4, with 9 bases identical to TRBD1. The ends lost 6 bases at V and 4 bases at J; junction bases unmatched: 3. This CDR3 is built from 14 residues. Germline V gene data show CDR1 as SNHLY and CDR2 as FYNNEI. CDR3 nucleotides: TGTGCCAGCAGCGGACAGGGGAGTAATGAAAAACTGTTTTTT. Translation: CASSGQGSNEKLFF.

V and J are TRBV5-8 and TRBJ2-7; no firm D call. The CDR3 runs 11 residues. From germline, CDR1 is SGHTS and CDR2 YDEGEE. Trimming left V 4 bases short and J 2 bases short, with 4 bases between. CDR3: CASSQAYEQYF. In nucleotides, the CDR3 is TGTGCCAGCAGCCAGGCCTACGAGCAGTACTTC.

The chain recombines TRBV5-4 with TRBJ1-3; TRBD1 is a possible D gene (6 bases). The CDR3 totals 16 residues. From germline, CDR1 is SGHNT and CDR2 YYREEE (reference sequence). V was cut by 2 bases and J by 1 base, with 13 bases left in between. DNA of the CDR3: TGTGCCAGCAGCTTCAGAGGGGGAGGGTCTGGAAACACCATATATTTT. Protein sequence: CASSFRGGGSGNTIYF.